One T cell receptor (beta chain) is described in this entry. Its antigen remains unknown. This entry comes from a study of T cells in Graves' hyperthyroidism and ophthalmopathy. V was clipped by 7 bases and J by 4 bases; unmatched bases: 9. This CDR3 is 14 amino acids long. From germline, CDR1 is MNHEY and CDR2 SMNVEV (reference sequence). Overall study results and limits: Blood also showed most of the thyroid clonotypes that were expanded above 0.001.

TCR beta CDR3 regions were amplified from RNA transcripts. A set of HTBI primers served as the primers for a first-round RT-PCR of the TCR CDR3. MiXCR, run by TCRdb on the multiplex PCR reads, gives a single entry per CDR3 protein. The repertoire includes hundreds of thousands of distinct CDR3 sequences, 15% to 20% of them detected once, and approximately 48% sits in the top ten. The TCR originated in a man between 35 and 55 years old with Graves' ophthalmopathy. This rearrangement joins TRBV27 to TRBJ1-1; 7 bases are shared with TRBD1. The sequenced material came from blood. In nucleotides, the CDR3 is TGTGCCAGCACCTCAGGGGGGGGAGCCACTGAAGCTTTCTTT. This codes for CASTSGGGATEAFF.